This entry concerns a single TCR beta chain. The sample originates from a study of CXCR3-negative and CXCR3-positive naive CD8 T cells. 5' RACE with UMI labels generated the TRB cDNA libraries. From the 5' RACE reads, TCRdb lists one entry per CDR3 protein and no DNA. The repertoire table contains about 62,000 distinct CDR3 sequences. This CDR3 spans 14 amino acids. CDR1 DFQATT and CDR2 SNEGSKA come from the germline V gene (reference sequence). The V gene is TRBV20-1, the J gene TRBJ1-4; the D call from TCRdb, TRBD1, cannot be confirmed without DNA. The source is a human donor in good health. Some clones in this sample may be carry-over from other donors' samples. The sequencing input was naive CXCR3- CD8+ T cells from blood. Specified subset: CD45RO-CCR7+CD27+CD95- naive CD8+ T cells lacking CXCR3 (TNR3-). The CDR3 protein is CSAREEGDREKLFF.